Listed below are T cell receptor beta chains from one sample, sequenced in a study of cytomegalovirus exposure and HLA in healthy donors. Using immunoSEQ multiplex PCR, the repertoire was profiled, and TCRdb retains in-frame clones only, with some absent. Here the sample spans about 130,000 clones, about 80% being singletons. The sample taken for sequencing was PBMCs. Receptors originate from a woman aged 40-49 years in good health and CMV-seronegative. Each CDR3 is given with its conserved first and last residue. The D gene is left open where the match is weak. Expanded clones are given a class, and other clones once, few, many or no size at all.

TRBJ2-1,TRBV4-3,.,.,TGCGCCAGCAGCCAGCAGACAACCTACAATGAGCAGTTCTTC,CASSQQTTYNEQFF
TRBJ1-6,TRBV19,.,.,TGTGCCAGTAGGATGGTACGGAGAAATTCACCCCTCCACTTT,CASRMVRRNSPLHF
TRBJ2-7,TRBV28,.,TRBD1,TGTGCCAGCAGTTCCTTTCCCGGGACAGCCTACGAGCAGTACTTC,CASSSFPGTAYEQYF
TRBJ1-4,TRBV6-1,.,.,TGTGCCAGCAGTTTTCAGGTGATTCTTAATGAAAAACTGTTTTTT,CASSFQVILNEKLFF
TRBJ2-1,TRBV27,.,TRBD2,TGTGCCAGTAAGGGTACTAGCGGCTACAATGAGCAGTTCTTC,CASKGTSGYNEQFF
TRBJ1-4,TRBV27,.,.,TGTGCCAGCAGCCGGACAGCACTCCCAACTAATGAAAAACTGTTTTTT,CASSRTALPTNEKLFF
TRBJ1-1,TRBV10-3,.,.,TGTGCCATCAACTCCGCGGAGAACACTGAAGCTTTCTTT,CAINSAENTEAFF
TRBJ2-3,TRBV13,.,.,TGTGCCAGCAGCCCACAGGGATTCGATACGCAGTATTTT,CASSPQGFDTQYF
TRBJ1-2,TRBV4-2,few,.,TGTGCCAGCAGCCCCAAACCAGGGATCCAGGGCTATGGCTACACCTTC,CASSPKPGIQGYGYTF
TRBJ2-1,TRBV7-7,.,TRBD2,TGTGCTAGCAGCCACACTAGCGGGGCCTACAATGAGCAGTTCTTC,CASSHTSGAYNEQFF
TRBJ1-2,TRBV4-1,.,.,TGCGCCAGCAGCCAACTGGAGAGAGCTAACTATGGCTACACCTTC,CASSQLERANYGYTF
TRBJ1-5,TRBV27,.,TRBD1,TGTGCCAGCAGTTTATATGACCCGGGACAGATTAATCAGCCCCAGCATTTT,CASSLYDPGQINQPQHF
TRBJ2-2,TRBV4-3,.,TRBD1,TGCGCCAGCAGCCTACGGACAGGAAAAACGAACACCGGGGAGCTGTTTTTT,CASSLRTGKTNTGELFF
TRBJ2-2,TRBV7-6,.,.,TGTGCCAGCAGCCGTTCAGGGTACACCGGGGAGCTGTTTTTT,CASSRSGYTGELFF
TRBJ2-3,TRBV7-2,.,TRBD1,TGTGCCAGCAGCTTCTTACAGGGGGGCACAGATACGCAGTATTTT,CASSFLQGGTDTQYF
TRBJ1-1,TRBV10-1,once,TRBD1,TGCGCCAGCAGTGAGCCACGGGACAGGGGAACTGAAGCTTTCTTT,CASSEPRDRGTEAFF
TRBJ1-2,TRBV5-6,.,.,TGTGCCAGCAGCTTGGATGTGGGGGCCGTCTATGGCTACACCTTC,CASSLDVGAVYGYTF
TRBJ1-4,TRBV19,.,.,TGTGCCAGTAGTAACCTTCATACAGGGCGAACTAATGAAAAACTGTTTTTT,CASSNLHTGRTNEKLFF
TRBJ1-6,TRBV4-2,.,.,TGTGCCAGCAGCCAAGTCGCAGGATATAATTCACCCCTCCACTTT,CASSQVAGYNSPLHF
TRBJ2-7,TRBV7-9,once,.,TGTGCCAGCAGCCCCGGGACCTACGAGCAGTACTTC,CASSPGTYEQYF